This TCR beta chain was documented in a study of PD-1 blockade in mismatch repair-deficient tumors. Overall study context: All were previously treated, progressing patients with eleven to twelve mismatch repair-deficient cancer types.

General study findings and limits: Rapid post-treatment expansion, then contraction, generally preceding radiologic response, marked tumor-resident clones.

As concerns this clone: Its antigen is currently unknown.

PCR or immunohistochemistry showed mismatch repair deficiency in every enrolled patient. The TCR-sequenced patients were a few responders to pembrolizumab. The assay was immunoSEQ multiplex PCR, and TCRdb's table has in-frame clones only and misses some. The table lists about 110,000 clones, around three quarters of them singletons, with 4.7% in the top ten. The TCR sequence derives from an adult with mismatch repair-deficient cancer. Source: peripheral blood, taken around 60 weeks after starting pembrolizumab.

The CDR3 DNA reads as TGTGCCAGCTCAACCCGGGGTGGTACCACCGGGGAGCTGTTTTTT. Its protein is CASSTRGGTTGELFF. This chain connects TRBV5-4 to TRBJ2-2; perhaps TRBD2 as D (5 bases). V lost 7 bases to trimming and J lost 4 bases, with 17 bases between them. This CDR3 has 15 amino acids. Germline loops: CDR1 SGHNT, CDR2 YYREEE (reference sequence).